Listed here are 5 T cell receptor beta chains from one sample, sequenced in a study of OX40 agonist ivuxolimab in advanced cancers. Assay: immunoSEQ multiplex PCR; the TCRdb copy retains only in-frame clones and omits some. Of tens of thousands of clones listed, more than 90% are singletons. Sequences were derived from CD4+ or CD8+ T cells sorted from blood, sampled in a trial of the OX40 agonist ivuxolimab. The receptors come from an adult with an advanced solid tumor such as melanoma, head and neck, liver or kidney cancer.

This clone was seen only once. In DNA, the CDR3 is TGTGCCAGCAGTTCCGACGGGGGGAACACTGAAGCTTTCTTT. This sequence encodes CASSSDGGNTEAFF. The chain has TRBV6-6 and TRBJ1-1, with D possibly TRBD1 on 5 matching bases. V was pared by 4 bases and J by 1 base, with 10 bases between. The germline gives CDR1 MNHNY, CDR2 SVGAGI (reference sequence). This CDR3 contains 14 residues.

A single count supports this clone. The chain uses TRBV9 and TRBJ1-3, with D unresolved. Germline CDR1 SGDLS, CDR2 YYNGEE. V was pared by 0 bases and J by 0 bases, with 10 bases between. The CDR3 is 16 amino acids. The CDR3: CASSVVPGTSGNTIYF. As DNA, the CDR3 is TGTGCCAGCAGCGTAGTTCCGGGAACCTCTGGAAACACCATATATTTT.

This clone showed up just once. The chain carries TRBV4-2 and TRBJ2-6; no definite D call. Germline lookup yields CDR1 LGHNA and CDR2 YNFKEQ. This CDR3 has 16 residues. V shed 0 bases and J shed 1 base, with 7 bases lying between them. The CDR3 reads CASSQEAMSGANVLTF. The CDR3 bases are TGTGCCAGCAGCCAAGAAGCGATGTCTGGGGCCAACGTCCTGACTTTC.

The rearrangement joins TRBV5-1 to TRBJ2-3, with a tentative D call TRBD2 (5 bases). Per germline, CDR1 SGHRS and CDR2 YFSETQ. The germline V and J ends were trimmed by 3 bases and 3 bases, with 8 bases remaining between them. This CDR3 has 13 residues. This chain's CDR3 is CASSYGGTDTQYF. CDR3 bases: TGCGCCAGCAGCTACGGCGGGACAGATACGCAGTATTTT.

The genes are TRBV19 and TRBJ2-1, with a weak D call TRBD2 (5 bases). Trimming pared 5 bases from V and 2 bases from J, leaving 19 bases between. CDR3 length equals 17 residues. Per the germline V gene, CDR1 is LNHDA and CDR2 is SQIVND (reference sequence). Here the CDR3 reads CASSGGHANRAYNEQFF. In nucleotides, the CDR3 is TGTGCCAGTAGTGGCGGGCATGCCAACCGTGCCTACAATGAGCAGTTCTTC.